This TCR beta chain was retrieved from a study of shared clonotypes between healthy human individuals. Germline V gene lookup returns CDR1 LNHDA and CDR2 SQIVND (reference sequence). Unmatched junction bases numbered 14, after V lost 5 bases and J lost 6 bases. The CDR3 spans 16 residues. Worth noting for this clone: No antigen is known for it.

This was a deep-level run. Measured with immunoSEQ multiplex PCR; TCRdb has only the in-frame clones, and not every one. The sample contains around 370,000 clones, approximately 97% of which appear only once. Healthy adults negative for HIV, lacking recent acute infections or vaccinations, served as donors. The CD8 memory sample joined CD45RO+ cells and CCR7-negative CD45RA+ cells. Regarding the study as a whole: Unshared clonotypes carried lower generation probabilities than those common to all four donors.

The sample comprised memory CD8+ T cells sorted from blood. Indicated subset: CD45RO+ cells pooled with CCR7-negative TemRA cells. The receptor's source is a man younger than 40 in good health. J is TRBJ2-3 and V is TRBV19; the match to TRBD1 covers 7 bases. CDR3 in DNA: TGTGCCAGTAGTCGGGACAGCGTGGTGAGTTCGGATACGCAGTATTTT. It encodes CASSRDSVVSSDTQYF.